The 12 T cell receptor beta chains presented below share a single source sample, sequenced in a study of T cell repertoires in cytomegalovirus infection. A single record per CDR3 protein comes from TCRdb applying MiXCR to the reads. This table has roughly 280,000 distinct CDR3 sequences, 8% to 9.5% appearing once. Material for sequencing was PBMCs. These receptors all stem from a human donor in good health (CMV status not recorded). Some clones in this sample may be carry-over from other donors' samples.

This clonotype showed up many times. V gene TRBV5-1 combines with J gene TRBJ2-7; 9 bases are shared with TRBD1. Germline CDR1 SGHRS, CDR2 YFSETQ. V was pared by 4 bases and J by 2 bases, with 7 bases of the junction left unmatched. This CDR3 has 15 residues. Here the CDR3 reads CASSTGQGMTYEQYF. The DNA for the CDR3 is TGCGCCAGCAGCACCGGACAGGGGATGACCTACGAGCAGTACTTC.

This chain uses TRBV24-1 with TRBJ1-1, with D unclear. Germline CDR1 KGHDR, CDR2 SFDVKD. The CDR3 runs to 15 residues. The V and J ends lost 8 bases and 2 bases respectively, with 17 bases between them. CDR3 sequence: CATKRGASDNTEAFF. CDR3 nucleotides: TGTGCCACCAAACGGGGAGCCAGCGATAACACTGAAGCTTTCTTT.

This clonotype turned up a few times. The V and J genes are TRBV24-1 and TRBJ2-7; the D gene could be TRBD1 or TRBD2 (5 bases each). The CDR3 has 14 amino acids. V was pared by 2 bases and J by 8 bases, with 15 bases between. Germline V gives CDR1 KGHDR, CDR2 SFDVKD. CDR3 protein: CATSDSIPGTQQYF. CDR3 DNA: TGTGCCACCAGTGATTCGATCCCAGGGACCCAGCAGTACTTC.

This clonotype was detected only a few times. The chain recombines TRBV18 with TRBJ1-2; D remains unclear. The germline V gene encodes CDR1 KGHSH and CDR2 LQKENI. CDR3 size: 14 residues. Deletions cut 3 bases from V and 2 bases from J, with 10 bases between. The CDR3, as DNA: TGTGCCAGCTCACCCTCCTGGGAAAACTATGGCTACACCTTC. This translates into CASSPSWENYGYTF.

The chain carries TRBV29-1 and TRBJ1-6; TRBD1 is a possible D gene (5 bases). Germline loops: CDR1 SQVTM, CDR2 ANQGSEA. Deletions cut 5 bases from V and 8 bases from J, with 13 bases between. CDR3 length: 13 residues. CDR3 protein: CSVQTDPYSPLHF. DNA of the CDR3: TGCAGCGTTCAGACAGACCCTTATTCACCCCTCCACTTT.

The CDR3 DNA reads as TGTGCCAGCAGCTTTCTAGCGGGGACATACAATGAGCAGTTCTTC. This encodes CASSFLAGTYNEQFF. The V gene is TRBV11-3, the J gene TRBJ2-1; 9 bases are shared with TRBD2. Germline CDR1 is SGHNT and CDR2 is YENEEA. The CDR3 is 15 amino acids. V gave up 3 bases and J gave up 4 bases; unmatched junction bases: 4.

This clonotype appeared many times. The rearrangement uses TRBV18 and TRBJ2-2; D possibly matches TRBD1 or TRBD2 (6 bases each). This CDR3 contains 15 residues. Germline assignment: CDR1 KGHSH and CDR2 LQKENI. Trimming took off 2 bases at V and 9 bases at J, with 16 bases between the two ends. The CDR3 nucleotides read TGTGCCAGCTCACCAGGAGGGGGAGATAGCCGGGAGCTGTTTTTT. Its translation is CASSPGGGDSRELFF.

This clonotype was detected a few times. This rearrangement joins TRBV11-3 to TRBJ2-3; 8 nucleotides agree with TRBD1. With V trimmed by 5 bases and J by 3 bases, 10 bases remained unmatched. The CDR3 is 16 residues long. Germline assignment: CDR1 SGHNT and CDR2 YENEEA. DNA for the CDR3: TGTGCCAGCAGCCACCTCGACAGGGGAAGAACAGATACGCAGTATTTT. Translated: CASSHLDRGRTDTQYF.

This clonotype has ten or more counts. The V gene is TRBV28, the J gene TRBJ2-6, with a possible D match to TRBD1 (6 bases). V was pared by 3 bases and J by 0 bases, with 12 bases between. Looked up from germline, CDR1 is MDHEN and CDR2 is SYDVKM. CDR3 length: 17 amino acids. CDR3 in amino acids: CASSFYRASSGANVLTF. The CDR3 DNA is TGTGCCAGCAGTTTCTACAGGGCCTCCTCTGGGGCCAACGTCCTGACTTTC.

There are many counts of this clonotype. The chain couples TRBV7-2 to TRBJ2-2, with 9 bases that match TRBD1. J lost 4 bases, V lost 6 bases, and 6 bases had no gene match. This CDR3 has 15 amino acids. Germline values: CDR1 SGHTA, CDR2 FQGNSA. CDR3 in amino acids: CASRTGTGTTGELFF. CDR3 nucleotide sequence: TGTGCCAGCAGGACCGGGACAGGGACCACCGGGGAGCTGTTTTTT.

This clonotype was picked up many times. The V call is TRBV7-2, the J call TRBJ2-2; 7 bases match TRBD1. The V gene's germline CDR1 is SGHTA and CDR2 FQGNSA. With V trimmed by 5 bases and J by 6 bases, 3 bases remained unmatched. The CDR3 runs to 13 residues. Written as DNA, the CDR3 is TGTGCCAGCAGCCGACAGGGATCCGGGGAGCTGTTTTTT. It translates to CASSRQGSGELFF.

Only one count was recorded for this clonotype. Just one base apart from a much larger clone, this may be a read error. This chain connects TRBV7-2 to TRBJ2-7; no reliable D call. Germline V CDR1 and CDR2: SGHTA, FQGNSA. This CDR3 has 13 amino acids. Trimming left V 5 bases short and J 3 bases short, with 11 bases between. The CDR3 sequence: CASSPRQHYEQYF. The CDR3 DNA follows: TGTGCCAGCAGCCCCAGGCAGCACTACGAGCAGTACTTC.